This T cell receptor (beta chain) was observed in a study of T cell responses to AZD1222 COVID-19 vaccine. On the study more broadly: Whether given at about 4 or about 12 weeks, second doses were pooled.

The table came from immunoSEQ multiplex PCR; TCRdb's copy has only in-frame clones and leaves some out. This sample has about 120,000 clones; 90% to 95% occur once, and the top ten carry 2.8%. Study-level points and caveats: Donors were largely white British and mainly female; clonal diversity was possibly underestimated. Seropositive status at baseline applied to only five to seven AZD1222 recipients.

In the case of this clone: What it binds is not known.

The V and J ends lost 10 bases and 2 bases respectively, with 15 bases between them. This CDR3 has 14 amino acids. Germline V gene data show CDR1 as ENHRY and CDR2 as SYGVKD. The starting material was peripheral blood, obtained on day 0 of AZD1222 vaccination. This rearrangement joins TRBV10-3 to TRBJ2-1, with D perhaps assigned TRBD1 or TRBD2 (5 bases each). The sequence derives from an adult in good health. The CDR3 DNA sequence: TGTGCCACCCGGGACCGTGCCACCTACAATGAGCAGTTCTTC. This gives the protein CATRDRATYNEQFF.